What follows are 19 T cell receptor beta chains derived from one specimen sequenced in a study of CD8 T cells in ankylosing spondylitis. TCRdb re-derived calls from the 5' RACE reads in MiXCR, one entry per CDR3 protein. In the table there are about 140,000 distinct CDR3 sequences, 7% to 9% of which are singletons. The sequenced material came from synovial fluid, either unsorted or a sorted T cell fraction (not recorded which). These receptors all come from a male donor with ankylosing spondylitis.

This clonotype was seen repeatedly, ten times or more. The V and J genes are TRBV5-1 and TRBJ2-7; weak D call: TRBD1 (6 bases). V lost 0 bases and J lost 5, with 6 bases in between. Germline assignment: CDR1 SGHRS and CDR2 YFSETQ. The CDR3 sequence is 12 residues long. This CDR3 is CASSLGDNEQYF. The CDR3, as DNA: TGCGCCAGCAGCTTGGGGGACAACGAGCAGTACTTC.

CDR3 sequence (DNA): TGTGCCAGTCGACTAGCCCACACAGATACGCAGTATTTT. The encoded protein is CASRLAHTDTQYF. This chain links TRBV6-1 with TRBJ2-3; 7 nucleotides align to TRBD2. Germline CDR1 reads MNHNS; CDR2 reads SASEGT. The CDR3 totals 13 residues. The ends lost 9 bases at V and 2 bases at J; junction bases unmatched: 5.

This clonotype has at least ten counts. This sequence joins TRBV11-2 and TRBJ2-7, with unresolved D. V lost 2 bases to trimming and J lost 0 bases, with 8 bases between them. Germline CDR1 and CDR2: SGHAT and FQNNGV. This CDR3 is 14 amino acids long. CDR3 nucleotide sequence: TGTGCCAGCAGCTTACTCGCCGTCTCCTACGAGCAGTACTTC. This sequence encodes CASSLLAVSYEQYF.

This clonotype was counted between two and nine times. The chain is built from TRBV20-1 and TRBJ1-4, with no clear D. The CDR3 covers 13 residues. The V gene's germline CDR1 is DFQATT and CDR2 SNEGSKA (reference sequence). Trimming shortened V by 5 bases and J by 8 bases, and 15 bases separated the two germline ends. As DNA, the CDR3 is TGCAGTGCTCAGCGCCAGGTTCAAGAAAAACTGTTTTTT. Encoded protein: CSAQRQVQEKLFF.

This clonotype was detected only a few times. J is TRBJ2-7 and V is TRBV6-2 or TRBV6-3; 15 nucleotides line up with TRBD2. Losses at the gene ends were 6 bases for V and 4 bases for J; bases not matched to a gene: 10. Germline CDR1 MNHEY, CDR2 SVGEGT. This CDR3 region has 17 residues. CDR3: CASSKGLAGGPAYEQYF. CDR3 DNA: TGTGCCAGCAGCAAAGGACTAGCGGGAGGGCCGGCTTACGAGCAGTACTTC.

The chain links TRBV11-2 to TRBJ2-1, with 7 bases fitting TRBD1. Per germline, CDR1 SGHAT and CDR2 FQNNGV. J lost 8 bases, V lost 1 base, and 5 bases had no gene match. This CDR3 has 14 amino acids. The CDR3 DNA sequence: TGTGCCAGCAGCTTAGGAAGCACAGGGGATGAGCAGTTCTTC. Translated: CASSLGSTGDEQFF.

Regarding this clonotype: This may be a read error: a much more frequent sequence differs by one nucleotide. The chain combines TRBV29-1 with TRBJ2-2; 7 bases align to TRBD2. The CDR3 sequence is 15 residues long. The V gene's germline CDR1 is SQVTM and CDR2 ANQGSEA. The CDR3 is CRVVPRGRDTGELFF. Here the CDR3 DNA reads TGCAGGGTTGTACCTCGCGGGAGAGACACCGGGGAGCTGTTTTTT.

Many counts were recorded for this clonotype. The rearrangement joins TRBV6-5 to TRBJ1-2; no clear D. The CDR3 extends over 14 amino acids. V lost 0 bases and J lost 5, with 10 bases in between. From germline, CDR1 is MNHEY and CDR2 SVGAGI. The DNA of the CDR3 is TGTGCCAGCAGTTACTCGCCTACAGAGTATGGCTACACCTTC. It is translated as CASSYSPTEYGYTF.

The CDR3 region is CASSLGTRYEQYF. The DNA of the CDR3 is TGCGCCAGCAGCCTTGGTACCCGGTACGAGCAGTACTTC. This sequence joins TRBV4-1 and TRBJ2-7; D not certain. The CDR3 runs 13 residues. Germline V gene data show CDR1 as MGHRA and CDR2 as YSYEKL. V was shortened by 4 bases and J by 4 bases, with 11 bases between the two germline ends.

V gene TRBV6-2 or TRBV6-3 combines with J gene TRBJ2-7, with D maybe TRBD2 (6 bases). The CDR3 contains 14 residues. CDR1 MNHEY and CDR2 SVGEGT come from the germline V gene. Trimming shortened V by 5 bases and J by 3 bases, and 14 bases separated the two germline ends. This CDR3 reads CASSSGFLNYEQYF. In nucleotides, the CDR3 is TGTGCCAGCAGTAGCGGGTTTCTAAACTACGAGCAGTACTTC.

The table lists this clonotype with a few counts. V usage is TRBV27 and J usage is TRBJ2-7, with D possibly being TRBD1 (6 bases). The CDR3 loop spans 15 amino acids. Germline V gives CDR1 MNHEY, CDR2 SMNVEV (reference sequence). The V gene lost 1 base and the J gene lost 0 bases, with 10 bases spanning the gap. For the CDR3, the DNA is TGTGCCAGCAGTTTATACAGGGAAAGCTCCTACGAGCAGTACTTC. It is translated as CASSLYRESSYEQYF.

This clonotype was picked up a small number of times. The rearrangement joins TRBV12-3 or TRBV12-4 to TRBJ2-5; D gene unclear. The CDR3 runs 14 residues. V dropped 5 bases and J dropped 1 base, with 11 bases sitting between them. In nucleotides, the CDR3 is TGTGCCAGCAGTCCGCCAGTAGGCCAAGAGACCCAGTACTTC. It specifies CASSPPVGQETQYF.

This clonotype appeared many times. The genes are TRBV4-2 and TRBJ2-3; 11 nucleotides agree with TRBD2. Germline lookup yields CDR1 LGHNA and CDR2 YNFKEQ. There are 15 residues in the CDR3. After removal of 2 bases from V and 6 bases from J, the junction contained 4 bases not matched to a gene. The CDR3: CASSQLAGGGDTQYF. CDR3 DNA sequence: TGTGCCAGCAGCCAACTAGCGGGGGGCGGCGATACGCAGTATTTT.

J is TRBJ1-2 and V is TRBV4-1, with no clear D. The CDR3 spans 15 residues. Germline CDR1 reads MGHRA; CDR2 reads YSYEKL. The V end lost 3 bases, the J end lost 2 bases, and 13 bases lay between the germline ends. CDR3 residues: CASSQAATPNYGYTF. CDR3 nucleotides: TGCGCCAGCAGCCAGGCAGCGACTCCAAACTATGGCTACACCTTC.

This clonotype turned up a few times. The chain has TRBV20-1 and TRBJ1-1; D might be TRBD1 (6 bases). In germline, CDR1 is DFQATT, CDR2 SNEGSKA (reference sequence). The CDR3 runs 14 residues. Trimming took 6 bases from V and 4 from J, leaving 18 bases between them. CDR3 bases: TGCAGTGCCAGGGGACGGCCGTTAGGCACTGAAGCTTTCTTT. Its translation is CSARGRPLGTEAFF.

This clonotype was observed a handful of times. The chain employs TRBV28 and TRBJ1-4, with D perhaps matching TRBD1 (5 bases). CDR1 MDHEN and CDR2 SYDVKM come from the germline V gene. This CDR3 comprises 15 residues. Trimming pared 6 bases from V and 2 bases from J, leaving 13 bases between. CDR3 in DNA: TGTGCCAGCAGCACCGGGACTGGGACTAATGAAAAACTGTTTTTT. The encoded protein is CASSTGTGTNEKLFF.

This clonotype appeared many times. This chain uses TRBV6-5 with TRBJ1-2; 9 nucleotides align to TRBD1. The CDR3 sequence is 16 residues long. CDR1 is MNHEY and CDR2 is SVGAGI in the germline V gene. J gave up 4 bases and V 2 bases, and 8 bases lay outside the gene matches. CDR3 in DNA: TGTGCCAGCAGTTACGGGCTGGGACAGGGCTCCTATGGCTACACCTTC. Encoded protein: CASSYGLGQGSYGYTF.

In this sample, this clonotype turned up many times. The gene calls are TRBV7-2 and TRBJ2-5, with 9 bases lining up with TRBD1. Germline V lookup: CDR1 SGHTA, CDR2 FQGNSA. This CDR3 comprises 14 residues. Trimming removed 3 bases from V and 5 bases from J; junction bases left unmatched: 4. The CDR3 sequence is CASSLMTGGETQYF. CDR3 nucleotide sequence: TGTGCCAGCAGCTTGATGACAGGGGGGGAGACCCAGTACTTC.

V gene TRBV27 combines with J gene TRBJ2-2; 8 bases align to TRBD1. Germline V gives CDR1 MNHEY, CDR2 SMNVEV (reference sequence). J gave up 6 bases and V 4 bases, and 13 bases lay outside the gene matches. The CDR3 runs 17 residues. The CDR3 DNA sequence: TGTGCCAGCAGTTCCCGCAATATTCGGACAGGGTCCGGGGAGCTGTTTTTT. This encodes CASSSRNIRTGSGELFF.